This entry lists 25 T cell receptor beta chains sequenced from one sample in a study of cytomegalovirus exposure and HLA in healthy donors. 13 Jbeta primers and 60 Vbeta primers were used for the PCR. Using immunoSEQ multiplex PCR, the repertoire was profiled, and TCRdb retains in-frame clones only, with some absent. Among around 150,000 clones listed, about 85% were seen once. Specimen: PBMCs. These receptors came from a male donor in good health and CMV-seropositive.

The chain joins TRBV19 to TRBJ2-1; 8 positions match TRBD2. J lost 4 bases, V lost 3 bases, and 5 bases had no gene match. The CDR3 covers 15 residues. CDR1 and CDR2 (germline): LNHDA, SQIVND (reference sequence). The CDR3 sequence: CASSILSGTYNEQFF. For the CDR3, the DNA is TGTGCCAGTAGTATCCTTAGCGGGACATACAATGAGCAGTTCTTC.

This clone has only one observation. This chain joins TRBV7-9 and TRBJ1-2, with TRBD1 as a possible D gene (5 bases). The CDR3 totals 13 residues. Trimming took 3 bases from V and 3 from J, leaving 8 bases between them. Per the germline V gene, CDR1 is SEHNR and CDR2 is FQNEAQ (reference sequence). The DNA of the CDR3 is TGTGCCAGCAGCTTGGAAGGGGACTATGGCTACACCTTC. Translation: CASSLEGDYGYTF.

The chain combines TRBV5-1 with TRBJ1-2, with 10 nucleotides matching TRBD1. Germline V lookup: CDR1 SGHRS, CDR2 YFSETQ. V lost 0 bases to trimming and J lost 2 bases; unmatched junction nucleotides: 1. The CDR3 totals 15 residues. Here the CDR3 reads CASSLAGQGNYGYTF. The CDR3 DNA sequence: TGCGCCAGCAGCTTGGCGGGACAGGGGAACTATGGCTACACCTTC.

The rearrangement uses TRBV7-2 and TRBJ2-7, with D maybe TRBD2 (5 bases). The V gene's germline CDR1 is SGHTA and CDR2 FQGNSA. Trimming took off 5 bases at V and 5 bases at J, with 13 bases between the two ends. The length of the CDR3 is 13 residues. The DNA for the CDR3 is TGTGCCAGCAGCCCCCGGAGGTTGCACGAGCAGTACTTC. Protein: CASSPRRLHEQYF.

This clone has just a few counts. One end of the junction does not line up with germline, which may come from a read error. The chain is built from TRBV7-9 and TRBJ1-3; D is unclear. The CDR3 has 14 amino acids. Germline V CDR1 and CDR2: SEHNR, FQNEAQ (reference sequence). For the CDR3, the DNA is TGTTCCAGCGACGCGGAGAGCTCTGGAAACACCATATATTTT. This gives the protein CSSDAESSGNTIYF.

The table lists this clone with a count of one. The V and J genes are TRBV5-4 and TRBJ2-5, with D perhaps given as TRBD1 or TRBD2 (5 bases each). The J call could be wrong; TRBJ2-7 is a better fit for the DNA end. The V gene's germline CDR1 is SGHNT and CDR2 YYREEE (reference sequence). This CDR3 contains 13 residues. The CDR3 DNA is TGTGCCAGCAGCGTTGGGGCGCGGGACGAGCAGTACTTC. It yields the protein CASSVGARDEQYF.

This chain connects TRBV9 to TRBJ1-1; D is unresolved. The CDR3 extends over 12 amino acids. The germline V and J ends were trimmed by 1 base and 3 bases, with 4 bases remaining between them. The germline V gene has CDR1 SGDLS and CDR2 YYNGEE. In DNA form, the CDR3 reads TGTGCCAGCAGCGTAAGAGACACTGAAGCTTTCTTT. Amino acids: CASSVRDTEAFF.

The chain carries TRBV10-2 and TRBJ2-5; 7 bases line up with TRBD2. Germline CDR1 is WSHSY and CDR2 is SAAADI. Losses at the gene ends were 6 bases for V and 5 bases for J; bases not matched to a gene: 9. The CDR3 is made up of 14 amino acids. The CDR3 sequence: CASRASGVGETQYF. The CDR3, as DNA: TGCGCCAGCAGGGCCAGCGGGGTTGGGGAGACCCAGTACTTC.

The chain recombines TRBV14 with TRBJ1-2, with D unresolved. Germline V gene sequence: CDR1 SGHDN, CDR2 FVKESK. V shed 0 bases and J shed 3 bases, with 17 bases lying between them. CDR3 length equals 17 residues. CDR3 residues: CASSQDRSQFGDYGYTF. CDR3 nucleotides: TGTGCCAGCAGCCAAGATCGGAGCCAATTCGGGGACTATGGCTACACCTTC.

The chain is built from TRBV5-4 and TRBJ2-1; 14 bases match TRBD2. CDR3 length: 14 residues. Trimming cost V 4 bases and J 14 bases; bases outside gene matches: 8. In germline, CDR1 is SGHNT, CDR2 YYREEE (reference sequence). The CDR3 region is CASSLYGTSGSKFF. CDR3 in DNA: TGTGCCAGCAGCCTATACGGGACTAGCGGGAGTAAGTTCTTC.

The V gene is TRBV11-1, the J gene TRBJ2-5, with 14 positions matching TRBD2. The J call may be faulty, since TRBJ2-7 better matches the DNA end. CDR3 length: 14 residues. The germline V gene has CDR1 SGHAT and CDR2 FQDESV (reference sequence). For the CDR3, the DNA is TGTGCCAGCAGCCGGACTAGCGGGAGGTACGAGCAGTACTTC. This translates into CASSRTSGRYEQYF.

V usage is TRBV20-1 and J usage is TRBJ2-7; D gene ambiguous. Germline values: CDR1 DFQATT, CDR2 SNEGSKA (reference sequence). This CDR3 is built from 11 residues. Trimming left V 5 bases short and J 3 bases short, with 8 bases between. CDR3 amino acids: CSAPASYEQYF. The CDR3 DNA reads TGCAGTGCTCCCGCTAGCTACGAGCAGTACTTC.

This clone occurred once. V is TRBV2 and J is TRBJ1-1; 9 nucleotides agree with TRBD1. The V gene's germline CDR1 is SNHLY and CDR2 FYNNEI. The CDR3 runs 14 residues. Losses at the gene ends were 7 bases for V and 5 bases for J; bases not matched to a gene: 8. CDR3 coding DNA: TGTGCCAGCACCCGGGACAGGGTTCGAACTGAAGCTTTCTTT. Translation: CASTRDRVRTEAFF.

This clone occurred a few times. The chain recombines TRBV6-5 with TRBJ1-5; 8 positions agree with TRBD1. J gave up 6 bases and V 6 bases, and 4 bases lay outside the gene matches. CDR3 size: 13 residues. Germline V gives CDR1 MNHEY, CDR2 SVGAGI. The CDR3: CASSRQGRQPQHF. CDR3 coding DNA: TGTGCCAGCAGCCGACAGGGGCGTCAGCCCCAGCATTTT.

The chain links TRBV9 to TRBJ2-7; 7 positions match TRBD1. Germline V gene sequence: CDR1 SGDLS, CDR2 YYNGEE. V lost 2 bases to trimming and J lost 4 bases; unmatched junction nucleotides: 12. The CDR3 has 16 amino acids. The CDR3 protein is CASSVDPGTESYEQYF. In nucleotides, the CDR3 is TGTGCCAGCAGCGTCGACCCCGGGACAGAATCTTACGAGCAGTACTTC.

The rearrangement links TRBV30 to TRBJ1-2; unclear D gene. There are 13 residues in the CDR3. Germline V lookup: CDR1 GTSNPN, CDR2 SVGIG (reference sequence). V gave up 2 bases and J gave up 8 bases, with 15 bases separating them. In DNA form, the CDR3 reads TGTGCCTGGAGTCCTCTAACTTCTATCGGCTACACCTTC. It yields the protein CAWSPLTSIGYTF.

The V and J genes are TRBV9 and TRBJ2-1; 9 positions agree with TRBD2. The germline V gene has CDR1 SGDLS and CDR2 YYNGEE. The CDR3 extends over 15 amino acids. The V segment lost 0 bases and the J segment 6 bases; nucleotides outside the gene matches: 4. CDR3 sequence reads: CASSVGGRALNEQFF. The CDR3 DNA reads TGTGCCAGCAGCGTAGGCGGGAGGGCCCTCAATGAGCAGTTCTTC.

This chain uses TRBV5-1 with TRBJ2-7; 8 nucleotides match TRBD2. Germline-derived CDR1 and CDR2 are SGHRS and YFSETQ. The CDR3 extends over 16 amino acids. The ends lost 8 bases at V and 5 bases at J; junction bases unmatched: 18. The CDR3 sequence is CASKTDRAGGPDEQYF. The CDR3 nucleotides read TGCGCCAGTAAAACCGACCGGGCGGGAGGCCCCGACGAGCAGTACTTC. Full variable domain (remainder filled in from reference TRBV5-1 and TRBJ2-7): KAGVTQTPRYLIKTRGQQVTLSCSPISGHRSVSWYQQTPGQGLQFLFEYFSETQRNKGNFPGRFSGRQFSNSRSEMNVSTLELGDSALYLCASKTDRAGGPDEQYFGPGTRLTVT.

The CDR3 is CASSVVSRVGTGELFF. The CDR3 region has the DNA TGTGCCAGCAGCGTAGTCAGCAGGGTTGGCACCGGGGAGCTGTTTTTT. The chain recombines TRBV9 with TRBJ2-2, with TRBD1 as a possible D gene (5 bases). The germline gives CDR1 SGDLS, CDR2 YYNGEE. CDR3 length equals 16 residues. V dropped 0 bases and J dropped 4 bases, with 13 bases sitting between them.

This sequence joins TRBV11-2 and TRBJ2-7, with D possibly matching TRBD1 (5 bases). There are 13 residues in the CDR3. CDR1 and CDR2 (germline): SGHAT, FQNNGV. Deletions cut 5 bases from V and 6 bases from J, with 14 bases between. In DNA form, the CDR3 reads TGTGCCAGCAGCCCACCCGGTAGGGGCGAGCAGTACTTC. Translation: CASSPPGRGEQYF.

J is TRBJ2-1 and V is TRBV27; no definite D call. Germline V gene sequence: CDR1 MNHEY, CDR2 SMNVEV (reference sequence). Between the trimmed V and J ends, which lost 0 bases and 9 bases, there was a span of 9 bases. The CDR3 is made up of 13 amino acids. CDR3 sequence (DNA): TGTGCCAGCAGTTTATCACTGTCTGCTGAGCAGTTCTTC. Protein product: CASSLSLSAEQFF.

This chain connects TRBV15 to TRBJ2-3; D call uncertain. Trimming removed 0 bases at V and 5 bases at J, with 15 bases between. Germline lookup yields CDR1 LNHNV and CDR2 YYDKDF (reference sequence). CDR3 length: 16 amino acids. The CDR3 sequence is CATSRDAVLGRDTQYF. The CDR3 region has the DNA TGTGCCACCAGCAGAGATGCGGTCCTAGGAAGAGATACGCAGTATTTT.

This clone was seen only a few times. The chain uses TRBV5-4 and TRBJ1-2; D call uncertain. The CDR3 runs 15 residues. Germline CDR1 and CDR2: SGHNT and YYREEE (reference sequence). Deletions cut 1 base from V and 2 bases from J, with 12 bases between. Here the CDR3 reads CASSLQISGNYGYTF. For the CDR3, the DNA is TGTGCCAGCAGCTTGCAAATATCGGGGAACTATGGCTACACCTTC.

This chain connects TRBV9 to TRBJ2-5; TRBD1 might be the D (6 bases). V was clipped by 0 bases and J by 7 bases, with 13 bases between them. This CDR3 contains 14 residues. Germline V gives CDR1 SGDLS, CDR2 YYNGEE. The CDR3 DNA reads as TGTGCCAGCAGCGTAGCCAGGGGTGGGGGGACCCAGTACTTC. It translates to CASSVARGGGTQYF.

With respect to this clone: At one end the junction does not follow the germline gene, possibly because of a read error. This chain connects TRBV7-7 to TRBJ1-1; D gene uncertain. The length of the CDR3 is 13 residues. Germline V gives CDR1 SSHAT, CDR2 FNYEAQ (reference sequence). CDR3 DNA sequence: TGTGCTAGCAGCTTAAGTGGTACAACTGAAGCTTTCTTT. This translates into CASSLSGTTEAFF.